A selection of T cell receptor beta chains follows, all from one sample in a study of CD8 T cells in ankylosing spondylitis. TCRdb itself ran the 5' RACE reads through MiXCR, one entry per CDR3 protein. Found here are around 340,000 distinct CDR3 sequences, roughly 20% of them singletons; the top ten hold roughly 14%. Sequencing input: blood, either unsorted or a sorted T cell fraction (not recorded which). The receptors were sampled from a male donor with ankylosing spondylitis or in good health (not recorded which). CDR3s include the opening cysteine and the closing phenylalanine or tryptophan. A D gene is named only where the DNA matches it firmly. The size field is filled for only some rows; it gives once, few, many or a size class.

clone_size: few; v_call: TRBV7-6; j_call: TRBJ2-3; d_call: TRBD2; cdr3_aa: CASSLLGGVGTDTQYF; cdr3_nt: TGTGCCAGCAGCTTATTGGGAGGGGTTGGCACAGATACGCAGTATTTT
clone_size: few; v_call: TRBV18; j_call: TRBJ2-1; d_call: TRBD2; cdr3_aa: CASSPGTSSVEQFF; cdr3_nt: TGTGCCAGCTCACCCGGGACTAGTTCCGTTGAGCAGTTCTTC
clone_size: few; v_call: TRBV27; j_call: TRBJ1-6; d_call: -; cdr3_aa: CASSPFDSDSPLHF; cdr3_nt: TGTGCCAGCAGTCCTTTCGACAGCGACTCACCCCTCCACTTT
clone_size: few; v_call: TRBV12-3/TRBV12-4; j_call: TRBJ2-5; d_call: TRBD2; cdr3_aa: CASSPSSGGTETQYF; cdr3_nt: TGTGCCAGCAGTCCGTCCAGCGGGGGAACGGAGACCCAGTACTTC
clone_size: few; v_call: TRBV10-3; j_call: TRBJ2-2; d_call: -; cdr3_aa: CAISGANTGELFF; cdr3_nt: TGTGCCATCTCAGGGGCCAACACCGGGGAGCTGTTTTTT
clone_size: few; v_call: TRBV27; j_call: TRBJ2-2; d_call: -; cdr3_aa: CASTLRDGGNTGELFF; cdr3_nt: TGTGCCAGCACCCTCCGGGACGGAGGGAACACCGGGGAGCTGTTTTTT
clone_size: many; v_call: TRBV12-3/TRBV12-4; j_call: TRBJ1-6; d_call: -; cdr3_aa: CASTLGEAYNSPLHF; cdr3_nt: TGTGCCAGCACCTTAGGGGAAGCCTATAATTCACCCCTCCACTTT
clone_size: few; v_call: TRBV29-1; j_call: TRBJ1-1; d_call: -; cdr3_aa: CSASGLLEAFF; cdr3_nt: TGCAGCGCCTCCGGACTGCTTGAAGCTTTCTTT
clone_size: -; v_call: TRBV3-1; j_call: TRBJ2-3; d_call: TRBD2; cdr3_aa: CASSLTFHERGALTQYF; cdr3_nt: TGTGCCAGCAGCCTTACCTTCCATGAGCGGGGGGCCCTTACGCAGTATTTT
clone_size: few; v_call: TRBV4-2; j_call: TRBJ2-2; d_call: TRBD1; cdr3_aa: CASSRGTGDHGELFF; cdr3_nt: TGTGCCAGCAGCCGTGGGACAGGGGATCACGGGGAGCTGTTTTTT
clone_size: -; v_call: TRBV6-5; j_call: TRBJ2-1; d_call: TRBD2; cdr3_aa: CASSSIAGGHNEQFF; cdr3_nt: TGTGCCAGCAGTTCCATAGCGGGGGGGCATAATGAGCAGTTCTTC
clone_size: few; v_call: TRBV29-1; j_call: TRBJ2-1; d_call: -; cdr3_aa: CRVEDIIELSSYNEQFF; cdr3_nt: TGCAGAGTTGAAGATATCATTGAGCTATCGTCCTACAATGAGCAGTTCTTC
clone_size: -; v_call: TRBV27; j_call: TRBJ2-2; d_call: -; cdr3_aa: CASSRPGANTGELFF; cdr3_nt: TGTGCCAGCAGTCGACCGGGGGCGAACACCGGGGAGCTGTTTTTT
clone_size: -; v_call: TRBV11-2; j_call: TRBJ2-3; d_call: -; cdr3_aa: CASSPIWAESTDTQYF; cdr3_nt: TGTGCCAGCAGCCCGATTTGGGCGGAGAGCACAGATACGCAGTATTTT
clone_size: -; v_call: TRBV4-1; j_call: TRBJ2-7; d_call: TRBD1; cdr3_aa: CASSRVEQGDEQYF; cdr3_nt: TGCGCCAGCAGCCGCGTCGAACAGGGGGACGAGCAGTACTTC
clone_size: -; v_call: TRBV6-5; j_call: TRBJ2-3; d_call: TRBD2; cdr3_aa: CASSYSELAGDSQYF; cdr3_nt: TGTGCCAGCAGTTACTCCGAACTAGCGGGGGATTCGCAGTATTTT
clone_size: few; v_call: TRBV12-3/TRBV12-4; j_call: TRBJ2-1; d_call: TRBD2; cdr3_aa: CASSLKEGVAGPYNEQFF; cdr3_nt: TGTGCCAGCAGTTTGAAAGAGGGCGTAGCGGGGCCCTACAATGAGCAGTTCTTC
clone_size: few; v_call: TRBV2; j_call: TRBJ2-3; d_call: -; cdr3_aa: CASRSARTDTQYF; cdr3_nt: TGTGCCAGCAGGTCCGCGCGCACAGATACGCAGTATTTT
clone_size: -; v_call: TRBV10-2; j_call: TRBJ2-1; d_call: -; cdr3_aa: CASSESAGYNEQFF; cdr3_nt: TGCGCCAGCAGTGAGTCGGCCGGATACAATGAGCAGTTCTTC
clone_size: many; v_call: TRBV6-1; j_call: TRBJ2-3; d_call: -; cdr3_aa: CASSYYPSGGGTDTQYF; cdr3_nt: TGTGCCAGCAGCTACTACCCGTCAGGGGGGGGCACAGATACGCAGTATTTT
clone_size: -; v_call: TRBV15; j_call: TRBJ1-6; d_call: -; cdr3_aa: CATSRVRQDPFSPLHF; cdr3_nt: TGTGCCACCAGCAGAGTGAGACAGGACCCCTTTTCACCCCTCCACTTT
clone_size: -; v_call: TRBV28; j_call: TRBJ1-2; d_call: TRBD1; cdr3_aa: CASSLVTGGGYGYTF; cdr3_nt: TGTGCCAGCAGTTTGGTGACAGGGGGCGGCTATGGCTACACCTTC
clone_size: -; v_call: TRBV11-1; j_call: TRBJ2-6; d_call: -; cdr3_aa: CASSDPTDRFSGANVLTF; cdr3_nt: TGTGCCAGCAGCGACCCGACCGACAGGTTCTCTGGGGCCAACGTCCTGACTTTC
clone_size: few; v_call: TRBV12-3/TRBV12-4; j_call: TRBJ2-2; d_call: TRBD1; cdr3_aa: CASSFPGAGGVGGELFF; cdr3_nt: TGTGCCAGCAGTTTTCCAGGGGCAGGGGGCGTGGGCGGGGAGCTGTTTTTT
clone_size: -; v_call: TRBV30; j_call: TRBJ2-1; d_call: -; cdr3_aa: CAWTAVFSYNEQFF; cdr3_nt: TGTGCCTGGACCGCTGTATTCTCCTACAATGAGCAGTTCTTC
clone_size: once; v_call: TRBV7-2; j_call: TRBJ2-2; d_call: TRBD1; cdr3_aa: CASSHGTEFTRELFF; cdr3_nt: TGTGCCAGCAGCCACGGGACAGAATTCACCCGGGAGCTGTTTTTT
clone_size: -; v_call: TRBV3-1; j_call: TRBJ2-5; d_call: -; cdr3_aa: CASSQGIAGETQYF; cdr3_nt: TGTGCCAGCAGCCAAGGTATAGCCGGAGAGACCCAGTACTTC
clone_size: few; v_call: TRBV2; j_call: TRBJ1-5; d_call: -; cdr3_aa: CASSDRLTSNQPQHF; cdr3_nt: TGTGCCAGCAGTGACAGACTAACTAGCAATCAGCCCCAGCATTTT
clone_size: many; v_call: TRBV12-3/TRBV12-4; j_call: TRBJ1-1; d_call: -; cdr3_aa: CASRLSSRAFF; cdr3_nt: TGTGCCAGCAGACTCTCCTCCAGAGCTTTCTTT
clone_size: -; v_call: TRBV12-3/TRBV12-4; j_call: TRBJ2-7; d_call: -; cdr3_aa: CASSLVRDNSYEQYF; cdr3_nt: TGTGCCAGCAGTTTAGTTCGCGACAACTCCTACGAGCAGTACTTC
clone_size: few; v_call: TRBV28; j_call: TRBJ2-1; d_call: -; cdr3_aa: CASSLVRGIEQFF; cdr3_nt: TGTGCCAGCAGTTTAGTCAGGGGCATTGAGCAGTTCTTC
clone_size: -; v_call: TRBV6-1; j_call: TRBJ1-2; d_call: TRBD1; cdr3_aa: CASRGITGVDYGYTF; cdr3_nt: TGTGCCAGCAGGGGGATTACAGGGGTTGACTATGGCTACACCTTC
clone_size: -; v_call: TRBV7-9; j_call: TRBJ1-1; d_call: -; cdr3_aa: CASSLQGPTLNTEAFF; cdr3_nt: TGTGCCAGCAGCCTACAGGGCCCGACCTTGAACACTGAAGCTTTCTTT
clone_size: few; v_call: TRBV15; j_call: TRBJ2-4; d_call: -; cdr3_aa: CATSRDRGAQNIQYF; cdr3_nt: TGTGCCACCAGCAGAGATCGGGGGGCGCAAAACATTCAGTACTTC
clone_size: few; v_call: TRBV7-9; j_call: TRBJ2-7; d_call: TRBD1; cdr3_aa: CASSLVDRDHEQYF; cdr3_nt: TGTGCCAGCAGCTTAGTAGACAGGGACCACGAGCAGTACTTC
clone_size: -; v_call: TRBV4-2; j_call: TRBJ2-1; d_call: -; cdr3_aa: CASSQTSGPPGVYF; cdr3_nt: TGTGCCAGCAGCCAGACATCTGGTCCGCCGGGCGTGTACTTC
clone_size: few; v_call: TRBV2; j_call: TRBJ1-2; d_call: TRBD1; cdr3_aa: CASRAGGEGYTF; cdr3_nt: TGTGCCAGCAGGGCAGGGGGCGAGGGCTACACCTTC
clone_size: once; v_call: TRBV6-1; j_call: TRBJ2-7; d_call: -; cdr3_aa: CASSEFRDREQYF; cdr3_nt: TGTGCCAGCAGTGAGTTCAGGGACCGCGAGCAGTACTTC
clone_size: -; v_call: TRBV7-9; j_call: TRBJ2-3; d_call: -; cdr3_aa: CAGYDGTSTDTQYF; cdr3_nt: TGTGCCGGATACGACGGAACTAGCACAGATACGCAGTATTTT
clone_size: few; v_call: TRBV3-1; j_call: TRBJ2-1; d_call: -; cdr3_aa: CASSQVGSNNEQFF; cdr3_nt: TGTGCCAGCAGCCAAGTAGGAAGTAACAATGAGCAGTTCTTC
clone_size: few; v_call: TRBV5-6; j_call: TRBJ2-1; d_call: TRBD2; cdr3_aa: CASSTASGGQQFF; cdr3_nt: TGTGCCAGCAGCACCGCGTCGGGGGGACAGCAGTTCTTC
clone_size: few; v_call: TRBV7-8; j_call: TRBJ2-7; d_call: -; cdr3_aa: CASSLWGRGPYEQYF; cdr3_nt: TGTGCCAGCAGCTTATGGGGGAGGGGGCCCTACGAGCAGTACTTC